The sequence of this TCR beta chain was determined in a study of OX40 agonist ivuxolimab in advanced cancers. Method: immunoSEQ multiplex PCR; TCRdb's copy keeps in-frame clones and lacks some. The sample yields 72,000 or so clones, about 90% seen once. This TCR derives from an adult with an advanced solid tumor such as melanoma, head and neck, liver or kidney cancer. The specimen was CD4+ or CD8+ T cells sorted from blood, collected in a trial of the OX40 agonist ivuxolimab.

In nucleotides, the CDR3 is TGTGCCAGCACTAAGACAGGGGGAACCTACGAGCAGTACTTC. The encoded protein is CASTKTGGTYEQYF. This rearrangement joins TRBV6-1 to TRBJ2-7; 9 bases are a match to TRBD1. This CDR3 is 14 amino acids long. The germline gives CDR1 MNHNS, CDR2 SASEGT. V lost 7 bases, J lost 2 bases, and 6 bases stayed unmatched.